These 24 T cell receptor beta chains share one sample of origin, sequenced in a study of shared clonotypes between healthy human individuals (dated by TCRdb to the early 2020s). The library came from the immunoSEQ multiplex PCR assay. TCRdb limited this immuneACCESS table to in-frame rearrangements with V and J called. A share of clones is missing; checked studies link under half to unresolved V genes, and the rest is unexplained. For this sample there are roughly 640,000 clones; 97% appear just once. Together, the top ten hold 0.055% to 0.07% of the sample. The sequenced sample was naive CD4+ T cells sorted from blood. The sample's cell subset or site label is to be understood as: CD45RA+ positively selected. These receptors were taken from a woman younger than 45 in good health.

The chain couples TRBV25-1 to TRBJ2-1, with D perhaps TRBD2 (7 bases). Trimming left V 3 bases short and J 9 bases short, with 18 bases between. The CDR3 totals 15 residues. CDR1 and CDR2 from the germline V gene are MGHDK and SYGVNS. The CDR3 DNA reads as TGTGCCAGCAGTGACCCATCTCGGGGAGGGGGTGAGCAGTTCTTC. Residues: CASSDPSRGGGEQFF.

About this clone itself: Given a much more abundant clone one base away, this may be a read error. Other DNA sequences in the same sample also yield this CDR3. V gene TRBV5-1 combines with J gene TRBJ2-5; D is unresolved. Trimming stripped 1 base from V and 3 bases from J, with 1 base between. The CDR3 consists of 11 residues. Germline values: CDR1 SGHRS, CDR2 YFSETQ. The CDR3 reads CASSLKETQYF. The CDR3 DNA is TGCGCCAGCAGCTTGAAAGAGACCCAGTACTTC.

V and J are TRBV5-4 and TRBJ2-7; no clear D gene. Germline V gives CDR1 SGHNT, CDR2 YYREEE (reference sequence). V lost 0 bases and J lost 5, with 18 bases in between. The CDR3 is made up of 16 amino acids. The CDR3 coding sequence is TGTGCCAGCAGCTTGGTTCCGGGTAGTGAATTCGACGAGCAGTACTTC. Residues: CASSLVPGSEFDEQYF.

To note about this clone: Other DNA sequences in this sample translate to the same CDR3. The V gene is TRBV5-1, the J gene TRBJ2-3, with D unresolved. Trimming removed 2 bases at V and 0 bases at J, with 7 bases between. The CDR3 length is 14 residues. Germline assignment: CDR1 SGHRS and CDR2 YFSETQ. CDR3 sequence reads: CASSFLGSTDTQYF. DNA for the CDR3: TGCGCCAGCAGCTTTCTAGGTAGCACAGATACGCAGTATTTT. Together with reference TRBV5-1 and TRBJ2-3, the CDR3 gives the full variable domain: KAGVTQTPRYLIKTRGQQVTLSCSPISGHRSVSWYQQTPGQGLQFLFEYFSETQRNKGNFPGRFSGRQFSNSRSEMNVSTLELGDSALYLCASSFLGSTDTQYFGPGTRLTVL.

This rearrangement joins TRBV5-1 to TRBJ2-5; 10 nucleotides agree with TRBD2. The J call may be mistaken, given a closer DNA end match to TRBJ2-7. Germline V lookup: CDR1 SGHRS, CDR2 YFSETQ. The CDR3 is made up of 17 amino acids. The CDR3: CASSPSSSGSYSYEQYF. CDR3 DNA sequence: TGCGCCAGCAGCCCGTCCTCTAGCGGGAGCTACTCCTACGAGCAGTACTTC.

The chain joins TRBV7-8 to TRBJ2-5, with D possibly being TRBD1 (6 bases). With 3 bases removed from V and 5 bases from J, the gap between germline ends came to 10 bases. CDR1 SGHVS and CDR2 FQNEAQ come from the germline V gene. This CDR3 is built from 13 residues. CDR3 region: CASSFGGGETQYF. In DNA, the CDR3 is TGTGCCAGCAGCTTTGGGGGCGGGGAGACCCAGTACTTC.

The rearrangement joins TRBV28 to TRBJ1-5; D gene ambiguous. CDR1 and CDR2 (germline): MDHEN, SYDVKM. This CDR3 region has 13 residues. The germline V and J ends were trimmed by 8 bases and 2 bases, with 10 bases remaining between them. The CDR3 DNA sequence: TGTGCCAGCGCCCGTGGAGGCAATCAGCCCCAGCATTTT. As protein: CASARGGNQPQHF.

This clone has only one observation. The gene calls are TRBV28 and TRBJ2-1; TRBD2 aligns across 7 bases. The CDR3 covers 14 residues. Germline lookup yields CDR1 MDHEN and CDR2 SYDVKM. V lost 3 bases, J lost 5 bases, and 4 bases stayed unmatched. In DNA, the CDR3 is TGTGCCAGCAGTTTTTCCAGCGGGGACAATGAGCAGTTCTTC. This translates into CASSFSSGDNEQFF.

The chain joins TRBV7-9 to TRBJ2-2; D not certain. The CDR3 is 17 amino acids. Germline assignment: CDR1 SEHNR and CDR2 FQNEAQ (reference sequence). V lost 3 bases to trimming and J lost 6 bases, with 20 bases between them. CDR3 loop: CASSFPSVMVVAGELFF. In nucleotides, the CDR3 is TGTGCCAGCAGCTTCCCATCGGTAATGGTGGTCGCCGGGGAGCTGTTTTTT. The complete variable domain, with remaining parts taken from reference TRBV7-9 and TRBJ2-2, reads DTGVSQNPRHKITKRGQNVTFRCDPISEHNRLYWYRQTLGQGPEFLTYFQNEAQLEKSRLLSDRFSAERPKGSFSTLEIQRTEQGDSAMYLCASSFPSVMVVAGELFFGEGSRLTVL.

This chain uses TRBV18 with TRBJ1-1, with no clear D. The germline V gene encodes CDR1 KGHSH and CDR2 LQKENI. Trimming removed 4 bases from V and 7 bases from J, with 10 bases in between. This CDR3 is built from 12 residues. Here the CDR3 reads CASSRTDIEAFF. CDR3 DNA sequence: TGTGCCAGCTCACGAACAGATATTGAAGCTTTCTTT.

This clone was seen a single time. The chain carries TRBV11-2 and TRBJ2-5; 9 nucleotides align to TRBD1. Germline values: CDR1 SGHAT, CDR2 FQNNGV. The junction had 5 bases not matched to a gene; V was cut back by 4 bases and J by 2 bases. This CDR3 contains 15 residues. The CDR3 region has the DNA TGTGCCAGCAGCTCGACAGGGGGGCGGCAAGAGACCCAGTACTTC. It encodes CASSSTGGRQETQYF.

The rearrangement links TRBV2 to TRBJ2-1; possibly TRBD1 for D (5 bases). The CDR3 is 12 amino acids. V gave up 10 bases and J gave up 5 bases, with 12 bases separating them. In germline, CDR1 is SNHLY, CDR2 FYNNEI. The DNA of the CDR3 is TGTGCCACCAAATTGACAGACAATGAGCAGTTCTTC. It is translated as CATKLTDNEQFF.

The chain employs TRBV19 and TRBJ2-3; D assignment may be TRBD1 or TRBD2 (6 bases each). Germline V gene lookup returns CDR1 LNHDA and CDR2 SQIVND (reference sequence). This CDR3 comprises 15 residues. Deletions cut 2 bases from V and 2 bases from J, with 11 bases between. As DNA, the CDR3 is TGTGCCAGTAGTATATCAGGGGAGGTCACAGATACGCAGTATTTT. The encoded protein is CASSISGEVTDTQYF.

This clone occurred a few times. This chain uses TRBV4-1 with TRBJ2-7; TRBD1 matches at 8 bases. The CDR3 totals 16 residues. V dropped 2 bases and J dropped 5; count of bases not matched to a gene: 11. The germline V gene has CDR1 MGHRA and CDR2 YSYEKL. DNA of the CDR3: TGCGCCAGCAGCCAATTGGGCAGGGGGCGCAACAACGAGCAGTACTTC. It encodes CASSQLGRGRNNEQYF.

This clone was detected only once. The rearrangement uses TRBV2 and TRBJ1-3; D is undetermined. The CDR3 extends over 15 amino acids. V lost 6 bases and J lost 0, with 12 bases in between. The germline gives CDR1 SNHLY, CDR2 FYNNEI. CDR3 loop: CASRAGRRSGNTIYF. CDR3 DNA: TGTGCCAGCAGGGCCGGACGGCGCTCTGGAAACACCATATATTTT.

V is TRBV28 and J is TRBJ2-1, with TRBD2 identical over 7 bases. Germline lookup yields CDR1 MDHEN and CDR2 SYDVKM. The CDR3 spans 14 residues. The V and J ends lost 6 bases and 7 bases, in that order; junction bases with no gene match: 9. CDR3: CASSPGGRFNEQFF. The CDR3 region has the DNA TGTGCCAGCAGCCCGGGCGGGAGATTTAATGAGCAGTTCTTC.

V usage is TRBV18 and J usage is TRBJ2-2; the match to TRBD2 covers 8 bases. The germline V gene encodes CDR1 KGHSH and CDR2 LQKENI. With 3 bases clipped from V and 4 bases from J, the junction kept 7 bases outside the gene matches. The CDR3 runs to 16 residues. CDR3 residues: CASSPQSGRGTGELFF. The CDR3 DNA follows: TGTGCCAGCTCACCCCAAAGCGGGAGAGGCACCGGGGAGCTGTTTTTT.

The V call is TRBV18, the J call TRBJ2-5, with a tentative D call TRBD2 (5 bases). This CDR3 contains 13 residues. Germline V gene lookup returns CDR1 KGHSH and CDR2 LQKENI. With 4 bases removed from V and 5 bases from J, the gap between germline ends came to 11 bases. The CDR3 reads CASSLSRRETQYF. In DNA, the CDR3 is TGTGCCAGCTCACTATCTAGGAGGGAGACCCAGTACTTC.

This clone was seen only once. The chain carries TRBV4-1 and TRBJ2-3; 7 nucleotides line up with TRBD1. Germline V CDR1 and CDR2: MGHRA, YSYEKL. CDR3 length: 16 residues. Trimming took 1 base from V and 3 from J; bases not matched to a gene: 7. CDR3 DNA sequence: TGCGCCAGCAGCCAAGCTTGGACAGGTGGAACAGATACGCAGTATTTT. Its translation is CASSQAWTGGTDTQYF.

Note on this clone: At the DNA level, this CDR3 is encoded by other sequences in the same sample as well. The chain has TRBV28 and TRBJ1-1; D is perhaps TRBD1 (5 bases). V was shortened by 5 bases and J by 1 base, with 11 bases between the two germline ends. This CDR3 has 14 residues. Germline V gene lookup returns CDR1 MDHEN and CDR2 SYDVKM. Written as DNA, the CDR3 is TGTGCCAGCAGTCTAAGACAGACGAACACTGAAGCTTTCTTT. It encodes CASSLRQTNTEAFF.

In DNA form, the CDR3 reads TGTGCCAGCAGTGAAGCGCAGCGGCGCTACGAGCAGTACTTC. It codes for CASSEAQRRYEQYF. V and J are TRBV2 and TRBJ2-7; weak D call: TRBD2 (5 bases). The length of the CDR3 is 14 residues. CDR1 SNHLY and CDR2 FYNNEI come from the germline V gene. V lost 0 bases to trimming and J lost 3 bases, with 9 bases between them. The full variable domain, with the rest looked up from reference TRBV2 and TRBJ2-7, is EPEVTQTPSHQVTQMGQEVILRCVPISNHLYFYWYRQILGQKVEFLVSFYNNEISEKSEIFDDQFSVERPDGSNFTLKIRSTKLEDSAMYFCASSEAQRRYEQYFGPGTRLTVT.

The chain carries TRBV2 and TRBJ2-2; TRBD1 aligns across 7 bases. The ends lost 7 bases at V and 9 bases at J; junction bases unmatched: 11. CDR3 length: 14 residues. Germline V gene data show CDR1 as SNHLY and CDR2 as FYNNEI. The CDR3 nucleotides read TGTGCCAGCATCCAACAGGGGTGGGCACGGGAGCTGTTTTTT. Its protein is CASIQQGWARELFF. Using reference TRBV2 and TRBJ2-2 for the parts outside the CDR3, the full variable domain is EPEVTQTPSHQVTQMGQEVILRCVPISNHLYFYWYRQILGQKVEFLVSFYNNEISEKSEIFDDQFSVERPDGSNFTLKIRSTKLEDSAMYFCASIQQGWARELFFGEGSRLTVL.

V is TRBV7-3 and J is TRBJ2-1; D is perhaps TRBD2 (6 bases). The CDR3 spans 17 residues. V was shortened by 5 bases and J by 4 bases, with 21 bases between the two germline ends. Germline V gene sequence: CDR1 SGHTA, CDR2 FQGTGA. This chain's CDR3 is CASSRTREEGIYNEQFF. The CDR3 coding sequence is TGTGCCAGCAGCCGAACTAGGGAGGAGGGGATTTACAATGAGCAGTTCTTC.

The rearrangement joins TRBV19 to TRBJ2-3; no clear D. V lost 5 bases and J 5 bases, leaving 8 bases between the germline ends. Looked up from germline, CDR1 is LNHDA and CDR2 is SQIVND (reference sequence). The CDR3 consists of 12 residues. The CDR3 coding sequence is TGTGCCAGTAGTGCGGACGTAGATACGCAGTATTTT. Its protein product is CASSADVDTQYF. Full variable domain (rest looked up from reference TRBV19 and TRBJ2-3): DGGITQSPKYLFRKEGQNVTLSCEQNLNHDAMYWYRQDPGQGLRLIYYSQIVNDFQKGDIAEGYSVSREKKESFPLTVTSAQKNPTAFYLCASSADVDTQYFGPGTRLTVL.